Listed here is a single T cell receptor (beta chain). This sample is drawn from a study of CD4 and CD8 cells across lung adenocarcinoma regions. CDR1 MNHEY and CDR2 SMNVEV come from the germline V gene (reference sequence). This CDR3 spans 16 amino acids. TCRdb passed the PCR reads through MiXCR, listing each CDR3 protein once. In the table there are 22,000 or so distinct CDR3 sequences, roughly 54% of which are singletons. Donors had localized lung adenocarcinoma, a non-small cell lung cancer. The clonotype originates from a female donor with lung adenocarcinoma. The CD4 and CD8 labels of this study may be unreliable. The chain recombines TRBV27 with TRBJ2-3, with 11 bases identical to TRBD1. Gene TRBJ2-7 matches the end of the DNA better, so the J call may be wrong. Source material: CD8+ T cells from the center of a lung tumor. CDR3 region: CASSFTGQGGTDTQYF. Here the CDR3 DNA reads TGTGCCAGCAGTTTCACGGGACAGGGGGGCACAGATACGCAGTACTTC.